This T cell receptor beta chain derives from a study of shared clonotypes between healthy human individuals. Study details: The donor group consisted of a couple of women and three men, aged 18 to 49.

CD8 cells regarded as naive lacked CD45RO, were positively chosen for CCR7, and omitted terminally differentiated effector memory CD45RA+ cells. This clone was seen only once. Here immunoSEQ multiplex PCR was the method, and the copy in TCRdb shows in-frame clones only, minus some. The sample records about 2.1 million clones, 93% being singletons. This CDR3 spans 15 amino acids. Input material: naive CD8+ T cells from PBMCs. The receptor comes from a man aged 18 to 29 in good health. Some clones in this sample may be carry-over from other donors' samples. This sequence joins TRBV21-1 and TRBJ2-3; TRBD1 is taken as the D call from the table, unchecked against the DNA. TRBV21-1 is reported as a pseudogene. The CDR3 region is CASSRQSTSTDTQYF. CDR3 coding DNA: TGTGCCAGCAGCCGACAGTCAACTAGCACAGATACGCAGTATTTT.